This TCR beta chain was identified during a study of T cells in Graves' hyperthyroidism and ophthalmopathy. There are many counts of this clonotype. Clinical symptoms, serum thyroxine, TRAb, thyroid ultrasound and orbital computed tomography established diagnosis. Amplified TCR beta CDR3 regions derived from RNA transcripts. A set of HTBI primers served as the primers for a first-round RT-PCR of the TCR CDR3. TCRdb reprocessed the multiplex PCR reads via MiXCR and lists one record per CDR3 protein. The data show 300,000 to 350,000 distinct CDR3 sequences, roughly 21% seen once. This receptor was obtained from a woman aged 50 to 60 with Graves' hyperthyroidism. Sequenced material: blood.

In DNA form, the CDR3 reads TGTGCCATCAGTCGAAGACAGGGGACGAACACCGGGGAGCTGTTTTTT. As protein: CAISRRQGTNTGELFF. The chain recombines TRBV10-3 with TRBJ2-2; 8 bases are shared with TRBD1. The CDR3 loop spans 16 amino acids. Germline V gene sequence: CDR1 ENHRY, CDR2 SYGVKD. V lost 5 bases to trimming and J lost 0 bases; unmatched junction nucleotides: 5.